The present entry profiles one T cell receptor beta chain with its context. Its target is not known. These data belong to a study of T-cell memory formation after mild COVID-19. Study conclusions and caveats: Pre-infection memory held some responding clones, suggesting pre-existing cross-reactive T cells responded. Among contracting clones, CD4+ were mainly CM/EM and CD8+ enriched in EMRA. Second-wave clones with a day 37 peak had unconfirmed SARS-CoV-2 specificity.

Constant-segment primers served in 5'RACE that generated TCR alpha and TCR beta cDNA libraries bearing sample barcodes and UMIs. TCRdb called the 5' RACE reads again in MiXCR, with one record for every CDR3 protein. The sample consists of 100,000 to 150,000 distinct CDR3 sequences, 15% to 20% of them appearing once. Germline V gene lookup returns CDR1 DFQATT and CDR2 SNEGSKA (reference sequence). The CDR3 runs to 13 residues. Trimming removed 1 base at V and 8 bases at J, with 14 bases between. This receptor was taken from a man between 18 and 29 years old who had mild COVID-19 (a few samples of this study predate the infection). Cell type and time point are not known. The material sequenced was PBMCs or a T cell subset sorted from them (not recorded which). J is TRBJ1-2 and V is TRBV20-1; possible D gene TRBD1, 5 bases. As DNA, the CDR3 is TGCAGTGCTAGAGTAAATGGGGACTGGGGCTACACCTTC. It codes for CSARVNGDWGYTF.